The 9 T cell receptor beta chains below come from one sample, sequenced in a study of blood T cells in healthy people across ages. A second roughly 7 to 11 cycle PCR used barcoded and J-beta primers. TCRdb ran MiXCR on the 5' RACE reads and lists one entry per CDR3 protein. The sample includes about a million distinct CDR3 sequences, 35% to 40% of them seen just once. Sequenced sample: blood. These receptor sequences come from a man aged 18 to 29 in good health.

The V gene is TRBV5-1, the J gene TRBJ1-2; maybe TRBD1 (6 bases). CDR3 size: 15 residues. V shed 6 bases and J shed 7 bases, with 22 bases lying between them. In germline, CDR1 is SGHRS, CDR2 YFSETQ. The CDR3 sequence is CASNKETGVVFGYTF. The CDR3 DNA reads TGCGCCAGCAACAAAGAGACAGGCGTAGTATTTGGCTACACCTTC.

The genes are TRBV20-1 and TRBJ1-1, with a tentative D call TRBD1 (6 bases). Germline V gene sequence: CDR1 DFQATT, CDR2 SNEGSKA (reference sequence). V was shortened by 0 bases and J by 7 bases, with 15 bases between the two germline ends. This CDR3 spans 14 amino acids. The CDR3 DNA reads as TGCAGTGCTAGAGATCGAGGGGGAGTGGTTGAAGCTTTCTTT. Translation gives CSARDRGGVVEAFF.

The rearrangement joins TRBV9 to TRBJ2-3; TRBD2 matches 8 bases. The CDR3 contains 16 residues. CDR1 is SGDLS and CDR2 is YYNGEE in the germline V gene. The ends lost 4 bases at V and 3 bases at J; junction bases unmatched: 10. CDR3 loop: CASSFHGGGRTDTQYF. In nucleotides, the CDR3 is TGTGCCAGCAGCTTTCACGGGGGGGGGCGTACAGATACGCAGTATTTT.

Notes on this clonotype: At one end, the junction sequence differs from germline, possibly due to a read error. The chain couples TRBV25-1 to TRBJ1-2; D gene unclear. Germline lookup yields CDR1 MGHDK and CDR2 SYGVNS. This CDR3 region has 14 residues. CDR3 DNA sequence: TGTGCCAGCAGTGAATTGTCCAGTTCCTATGGCCACACCTTC. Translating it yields CASSELSSSYGHTF.

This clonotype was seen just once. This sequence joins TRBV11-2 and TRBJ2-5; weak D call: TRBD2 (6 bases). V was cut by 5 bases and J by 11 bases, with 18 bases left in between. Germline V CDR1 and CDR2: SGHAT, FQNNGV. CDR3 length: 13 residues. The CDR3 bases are TGTGCCAGCAGCAGAAGGACTAACGGTGAGCAGTACTTC. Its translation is CASSRRTNGEQYF.

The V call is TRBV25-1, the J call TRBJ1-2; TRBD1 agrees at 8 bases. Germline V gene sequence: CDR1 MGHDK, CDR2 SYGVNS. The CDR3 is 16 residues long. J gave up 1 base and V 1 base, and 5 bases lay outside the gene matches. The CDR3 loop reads CASSESGTGDNYGYTF. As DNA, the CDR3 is TGTGCCAGCAGTGAATCCGGGACAGGAGATAACTATGGCTACACCTTC.

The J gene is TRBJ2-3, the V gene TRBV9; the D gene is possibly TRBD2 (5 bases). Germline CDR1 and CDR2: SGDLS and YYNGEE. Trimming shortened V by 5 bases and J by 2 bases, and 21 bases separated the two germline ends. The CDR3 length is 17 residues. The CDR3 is CASSVSGRDGVTDTQYF. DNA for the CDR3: TGTGCCAGCAGTGTATCGGGTCGAGACGGGGTCACAGATACGCAGTATTTT.

CDR3 DNA: TGTGCCAGCAGTTACACCAAGCGGGGTTCCGGGGAGCTGTTTTTT. Its protein product is CASSYTKRGSGELFF. The chain employs TRBV6-5 and TRBJ2-2, with 7 bases lining up with TRBD2. The CDR3 length is 15 residues. Losses at the gene ends were 2 bases for V and 6 bases for J; bases not matched to a gene: 6. Germline CDR1 is MNHEY and CDR2 is SVGAGI.

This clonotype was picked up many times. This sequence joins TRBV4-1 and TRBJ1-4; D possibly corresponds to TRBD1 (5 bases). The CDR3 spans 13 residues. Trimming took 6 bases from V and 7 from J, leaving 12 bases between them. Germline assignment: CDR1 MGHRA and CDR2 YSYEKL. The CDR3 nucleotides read TGCGCCAGCAGGCGAGGGGTCGGTGAAAAACTGTTTTTT. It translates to CASRRGVGEKLFF.